The rows below give T cell receptor beta chains drawn from one sample of a study of cytomegalovirus exposure and HLA in healthy donors. TCRdb's copy holds only in-frame clones and misses some; the assay was immunoSEQ multiplex PCR. The sample lists around 91,000 clones, approximately 84% occurring once. The source material was PBMCs. Receptors were obtained from a man aged 18 to 29 in good health and CMV-seronegative. CDR3s include the opening cysteine and the closing phenylalanine or tryptophan. A D gene is named only where the DNA matches it firmly. A row's size may be missing; if present it is once, few, many or a size class.

clone_size | j_call | d_call | v_call | cdr3_aa | cdr3_nt
. | TRBJ1-1 | . | TRBV5-1 | CASSPGLRENTEAFF | TGCGCCAGCAGCCCCGGCCTTCGGGAGAACACTGAAGCTTTCTTT
. | TRBJ1-2 | . | TRBV9 | CASSQVPYGYTF | TGTGCCAGCAGTCAGGTCCCCTATGGCTACACCTTC
. | TRBJ2-2 | . | TRBV29-1 | CSVESPGRTGELFF | TGCAGCGTTGAGTCCCCAGGGCGCACCGGGGAGCTGTTTTTT
. | TRBJ2-1 | TRBD2 | TRBV19 | CASSIAGLAGGNEQFF | TGTGCCAGTAGTATAGCGGGGCTAGCGGGTGGTAATGAGCAGTTCTTC
. | TRBJ2-7 | . | TRBV6-1 | CASRRGPAGNEQYF | TGTGCCAGCAGGAGAGGGCCTGCGGGGAACGAGCAGTACTTC
. | TRBJ2-7 | TRBD1 | TRBV7-9 | CASRPQGAWEQYF | TGTGCCAGCAGACCACAGGGGGCGTGGGAGCAGTACTTC
few | TRBJ1-2 | TRBD1 | TRBV6-6 | CASSWPGQLNYGYTF | TGTGCCAGCAGTTGGCCGGGACAGCTAAACTATGGCTACACCTTC
once | TRBJ2-2 | . | TRBV27 | CASSLSEGNRAGGELFF | TGTGCCAGCAGTTTATCGGAAGGGAACAGGGCGGGCGGGGAGCTGTTTTTT
. | TRBJ2-3 | . | TRBV4-3 | CASSQQQGTTDTQYF | TGCGCCAGCAGCCAACAGCAGGGTACCACAGATACGCAGTATTTT
few | TRBJ2-1 | . | TRBV4-2 | CASSAEAVSYNEQFF | TGTGCCAGCAGCGCCGAGGCTGTCTCCTACAATGAGCAGTTCTTC
. | TRBJ1-2 | . | TRBV14 | CASSQEGRGSRYGYTF | TGTGCCAGCAGCCAAGAAGGTCGGGGATCGCGCTATGGCTACACCTTC
. | TRBJ1-1 | . | TRBV5-1 | CASSSVLGTEAFF | TGCGCCAGCAGCTCGGTTCTTGGCACTGAAGCTTTCTTT
. | TRBJ2-7 | . | TRBV15 | CATSAQLPYEQYF | TGTGCCACCAGCGCCCAACTTCCCTACGAGCAGTACTTC
once | TRBJ2-1 | TRBD1 | TRBV13 | CASSLERQGHEQFF | TGTGCCAGCAGCTTAGAGAGACAGGGCCACGAGCAGTTCTTC
. | TRBJ2-5 | . | TRBV4-2 | CASSPGETQYF | TGTGCCAGCAGCCCGGGAGAGACCCAGTACTTC
. | TRBJ2-7 | . | TRBV4-3 | CASSQESGTKQYF | TGCGCCAGCAGCCAAGAGTCAGGGACAAAGCAGTACTTC
. | TRBJ1-1 | . | TRBV6-5 | CASSYGQLNTEAFF | TGTGCCAGCAGTTACGGGCAATTGAACACTGAAGCTTTCTTT
. | TRBJ1-1 | TRBD1 | TRBV5-4 | CASSIGQGVTNTEAFF | TGTGCCAGCAGCATAGGACAGGGGGTCACGAACACTGAAGCTTTCTTT
. | TRBJ2-5 | TRBD1 | TRBV7-3 | CASSTDRGRETQYF | TGTGCCAGCAGTACAGACAGGGGGCGAGAGACCCAGTACTTC
. | TRBJ2-7 | TRBD1 | TRBV6-5 | CASSYSRDRAYEQYF | TGTGCCAGCAGTTACTCGAGGGACAGAGCCTACGAGCAGTACTTC
. | TRBJ2-2 | TRBD2 | TRBV28 | CASSPYSSGRGTGELFF | TGTGCCAGCAGTCCCTACTCTAGCGGGAGGGGCACCGGGGAGCTGTTTTTT
. | TRBJ2-6 | TRBD1 | TRBV6-9 | CASKGTGGTRGPGANVLTF | TGTGCCAGCAAAGGGACAGGGGGAACCCGGGGGCCTGGGGCCAACGTCCTGACTTTC
. | TRBJ1-1 | TRBD1 | TRBV6-5 | CASSRTGTGSTEAFF | TGTGCCAGCAGCCGAACCGGGACAGGGTCCACTGAAGCTTTCTTT
. | TRBJ1-5 | . | TRBV27 | CASSPAGSNQPQHF | TGTGCCAGCAGTCCCGCAGGGAGCAATCAGCCCCAGCATTTT
. | TRBJ2-7 | TRBD2 | TRBV28 | CASSFSISGRPSYEQYF | TGTGCCAGCAGTTTCTCCATTAGCGGGCGGCCCTCCTACGAGCAGTACTTC
. | TRBJ2-1 | . | TRBV10-1 | CASSRGFNEQFF | TGCGCCAGCAGCCGAGGCTTCAATGAGCAGTTCTTC
once | TRBJ2-1 | TRBD2 | TRBV23-1 | CASSQSGPLSGRGFYNEQFF | TGCGCCAGCAGTCAATCGGGTCCCTTAAGCGGGAGGGGTTTTTACAATGAGCAGTTCTTC
. | TRBJ2-2 | TRBD1 | TRBV6-5 | CASRRQGVGTGELFF | TGTGCCAGCAGAAGACAGGGGGTGGGCACCGGGGAGCTGTTTTTT
. | TRBJ1-2 | TRBD1 | TRBV6-1 | CASSGISGQPELGYGYTF | TGTGCCAGCAGTGGCATTTCGGGACAGCCCGAGCTGGGCTATGGCTACACCTTC
. | TRBJ2-5 | TRBD2 | TRBV30 | CAWTGRDTSGRFQETQYF | TGTGCCTGGACGGGAAGGGACACTAGCGGGAGGTTCCAAGAGACCCAGTACTTC
. | TRBJ1-2 | TRBD1 | TRBV9 | CASSAGGRGYGYTF | TGTGCCAGCAGCGCCGGGGGCAGGGGGTATGGCTACACCTTC
. | TRBJ2-1 | . | TRBV7-6 | CASTRWAGRTSSYNEQFF | TGTGCCAGCACCAGGTGGGCGGGCAGGACGAGCTCCTACAATGAGCAGTTCTTC
few | TRBJ1-4 | TRBD1 | TRBV28 | CASSLGTANEKLFF | TGTGCCAGCAGTTTAGGGACAGCTAATGAAAAACTGTTTTTT
. | TRBJ1-5 | . | TRBV27 | CASGRGGLSSNQPQHF | TGTGCCAGCGGACGGGGGGGCTTATCTAGCAATCAGCCCCAGCATTTT
. | TRBJ2-5 | TRBD1 | TRBV5-1 | CASSVQPGTGLRETQYF | TGCGCCAGCAGCGTACAACCCGGGACAGGGCTTCGGGAGACCCAGTACTTC
. | TRBJ1-1 | . | TRBV5-6 | CASLHRSAEAFF | TGTGCCAGCCTCCATAGATCCGCTGAAGCTTTCTTT
. | TRBJ2-5 | TRBD2 | TRBV12-5 | CASGWGGGRGETQYF | TGTGCTAGTGGTTGGGGTGGCGGGAGAGGGGAGACCCAGTACTTC
. | TRBJ2-7 | TRBD1 | TRBV27 | CASSPSPGQVYEQYF | TGTGCCAGCAGTCCCTCACCGGGACAGGTTTACGAGCAGTACTTC
. | TRBJ2-1 | . | TRBV25-1 | CASSETGNEQFF | TGTGCCAGCAGTGAGACAGGCAATGAGCAGTTCTTC
. | TRBJ2-5 | TRBD2 | TRBV19 | CASRREETQYF | TGTGCCAGCCGGCGGGAGGAGACCCAGTACTTC
. | TRBJ1-2 | . | TRBV30 | CAWLLSPNYGYTF | TGTGCCTGGTTGTTGAGTCCGAACTATGGCTACACCTTC
. | TRBJ2-5 | TRBD2 | TRBV2 | CASRAASGEETQYF | TGTGCCAGCAGGGCGGCTAGCGGAGAAGAGACCCAGTACTTC
. | TRBJ2-7 | . | TRBV5-1 | CASSLDRGPYEQYF | TGCGCCAGCAGCTTGGATCGGGGTCCCTACGAGCAGTACTTC
few | TRBJ2-7 | . | TRBV29-1 | CSAYGAGELYEQYF | TGCAGCGCCTATGGGGCAGGAGAGCTCTACGAGCAGTACTTC
. | TRBJ1-2 | . | TRBV7-2 | CASSLAGGAGRDYTF | TGTGCCAGCAGCTTAGCGGGGGGGGCAGGGAGAGACTACACCTTC
. | TRBJ2-2 | . | TRBV11-2 | CASSLEWTPGELFF | TGTGCCAGCAGCTTAGAATGGACTCCCGGGGAGCTGTTTTTT
. | TRBJ1-1 | . | TRBV7-9 | CASSLRPAGRAEAFF | TGTGCCAGCAGCCTAAGGCCTGCAGGGAGGGCTGAAGCTTTCTTT
. | TRBJ2-3 | TRBD2 | TRBV7-7 | CASSPRTSGSTDTQYF | TGTGCTAGCAGCCCACGGACTAGCGGCAGCACAGATACGCAGTATTTT
. | TRBJ1-1 | . | TRBV9 | CASSEEQGFMNTEAFF | TGTGCCAGCAGCGAGGAACAGGGATTTATGAACACTGAAGCTTTCTTT
. | TRBJ1-1 | TRBD1 | TRBV27 | CASSPRQGNTEAFF | TGTGCCAGCAGCCCCAGACAGGGGAACACTGAAGCTTTCTTT
. | TRBJ2-1 | TRBD2 | TRBV9 | CASSVDVGLANNEQFF | TGTGCCAGCAGCGTAGATGTTGGACTAGCGAACAATGAGCAGTTCTTC
. | TRBJ2-2 | TRBD1 | TRBV28 | CASSLGGDRGYTGELFF | TGTGCCAGCAGTTTAGGCGGGGACAGGGGTTACACCGGGGAGCTGTTTTTT
. | TRBJ1-3 | TRBD1 | TRBV30 | CARAGQQNTIYF | TGTGCTCGGGCGGGACAGCAAAACACCATATATTTT
once | TRBJ2-3 | . | TRBV2 | CASSMEGSTDTQYF | TGTGCCAGCAGCATGGAGGGAAGCACAGATACGCAGTATTTT
. | TRBJ1-2 | . | TRBV7-9 | CASSSSGGGGHGYTF | TGTGCCAGCAGCTCCAGTGGGGGGGGAGGACATGGCTACACCTTC
. | TRBJ1-5 | . | TRBV6-5 | CATRASQGFAAQHF | TGTGCCACCCGAGCCTCCCAGGGTTTTGCGGCCCAGCATTTT
. | TRBJ2-3 | . | TRBV14 | CASSPRRQITDTQYF | TGTGCCAGCAGCCCCCGGCGGCAAATAACAGATACGCAGTATTTT
. | TRBJ2-7 | . | TRBV6-1 | CASSLGARSHEQYF | TGTGCCAGCAGTTTGGGAGCCAGGTCCCACGAGCAGTACTTC
few | TRBJ2-5 | TRBD1 | TRBV27 | CASSLQGARETQYF | TGTGCCAGCAGTTTACAGGGGGCTCGGGAGACCCAGTACTTC